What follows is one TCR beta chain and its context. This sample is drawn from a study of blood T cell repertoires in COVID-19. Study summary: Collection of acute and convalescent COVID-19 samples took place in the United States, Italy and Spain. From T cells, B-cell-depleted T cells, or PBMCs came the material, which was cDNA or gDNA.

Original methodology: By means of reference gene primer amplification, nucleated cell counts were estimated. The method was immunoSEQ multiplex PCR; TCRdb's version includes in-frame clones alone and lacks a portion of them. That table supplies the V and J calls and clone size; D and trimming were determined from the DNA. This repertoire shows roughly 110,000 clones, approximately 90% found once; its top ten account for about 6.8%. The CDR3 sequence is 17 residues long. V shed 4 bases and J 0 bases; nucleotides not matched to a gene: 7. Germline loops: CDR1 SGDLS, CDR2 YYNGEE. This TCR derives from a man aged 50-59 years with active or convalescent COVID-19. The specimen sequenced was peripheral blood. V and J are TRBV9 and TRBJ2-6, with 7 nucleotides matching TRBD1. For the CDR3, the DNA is TGTGCCAGCAGCAGCTACAGGGGCCGCTCTGGGGCCAACGTCCTGACTTTC. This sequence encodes CASSSYRGRSGANVLTF.